This entry describes one T cell receptor beta chain. Which antigen it targets is not known. No per-base quality is available; no much larger clone lies one base away. TCRbeta CDR3 regions were amplified from genomic DNA by means of the immunoSEQ Assay, a bias-controlled multiplex PCR. The source study handled its data this way. Nucleated cell counts per sample were estimated from amplification of reference gene primers within the assay. Sequence reads were collapsed and filtered to measure the absolute abundance of every unique TCRbeta CDR3 rearrangement. For each sample, productive Simpson clonality was calculated as the square root of Simpson's diversity index over productive rearrangements. Here the immuneACCESS table is served through TCRdb, limited to in-frame sequences with V and J called. Missing clones are a known gap in these copies; in checked studies unresolved V genes cover under half, and the rest lacks a known reason. V, J and clone size reflect that table, while D and trimming were determined from the DNA. The sample contains over 200,000 clones, approximately 88% of them found a single time. Around 30% of the sample rests with the top ten.

This specimen belongs to a study of blood T cell repertoires in COVID-19 (dated by TCRdb to 2020 to 2021). Concerning the study at large: Collaborator samples came from the United States, Italy and Spain and covered acute and convalescent phases of COVID-19. Where available, HLA class I and class II types were obtained from metadata supplied by the sample provider rather than from assay-based typing. The prospective study material was composed of cDNA or gDNA derived from T cells, B-cell-depleted T cells, or PBMCs. The repertoires were made available in a free public database intended to serve as a resource for research on the immune response to SARS-CoV-2. Nearly every sample came with metadata listing a de-identified subject ID, COVID-19 status, age in years and sex. The samples were drawn from two sources: the first 160 participants of the ongoing ImmuneRACE study, and 1,254 subjects contributed by 6 global collaborators. Deeply sampled blood TCRbeta repertoires from subjects exposed to, actively infected with, or recovered from COVID-19 were included in the dataset.

In the germline V gene, CDR1 corresponds to SQVTM and CDR2 to ANQGSEA. The CDR3 goes from the cysteine to the phenylalanine over 13 residues. The read is trimmed to its CDR3 DNA, 39 bases read in frame from base 1. V is pared back by 6 bases and J by 7 bases, with 15 bases lying between the germline termini. Points the paper makes about the study in general: The quantity of clinical and demographic metadata differed by source and by participant and was supplied without curation.

Each collaborating institution followed its own protocols to collect whole blood in K2EDTA tubes. For TCRbeta analysis, collaborators shipped samples as frozen whole blood, isolated PBMCs, or DNA extracted from either of those sample types. Sample: peripheral blood. The receptor chain draws on TRBV29-1 and TRBJ2-2, with TRBD2 as a weak D call on 6 bases. The sequence came from a man aged 35 to 55 with acute or convalescent COVID-19. Read as DNA, the sequence is TGCAGCGTGGCCGGGACTCCCAACGGGGAGCTGTTTTTT. Its protein reads: CSVAGTPNGELFF.